The 18 T cell receptor beta chains given below trace back to one sample, sequenced in a study of T cell responses to AZD1222 COVID-19 vaccine. Only in-frame clones appear in the TCRdb table, and some are missing; sequencing was by immunoSEQ multiplex PCR. The repertoire includes nearly 110,000 clones, roughly 90% of them detected once, and approximately 8.9% sits in the top ten. The sample consisted of peripheral blood, taken 28 days after the second AZD1222 dose. The receptors here all came from an adult who received the AZD1222 COVID-19 vaccine.

In its sample, this clone was seen once. The chain carries TRBV7-2 and TRBJ2-2, with a weak D call TRBD1 (6 bases). V lost 8 bases, J lost 6 bases, and 16 bases lay in between. From germline, CDR1 is SGHTA and CDR2 FQGNSA. The CDR3 extends over 14 amino acids. The CDR3 region is CASPIAGVAGELFF. The CDR3 coding sequence is TGTGCCAGCCCGATCGCAGGGGTTGCCGGGGAGCTGTTTTTT.

This chain connects TRBV5-1 to TRBJ2-6; D assignment may be TRBD1 or TRBD2 (5 bases each). Germline V lookup: CDR1 SGHRS, CDR2 YFSETQ. The length of the CDR3 is 13 residues. V was shortened by 1 base and J by 13 bases, with 12 bases between the two germline ends. The CDR3, as DNA: TGCGCCAGCAGCTTGCGGGACCCCCAAGTCCTGACTTTC. Translated, it gives CASSLRDPQVLTF.

J is TRBJ2-5 and V is TRBV6-1; D call uncertain. The ends were cut back, 2 bases at V and 6 bases at J, with 16 bases in the middle. The CDR3 spans 15 residues. Germline V gives CDR1 MNHNS, CDR2 SASEGT. The CDR3 sequence: CASSEPGKAPQTQYF. The DNA of the CDR3 is TGTGCCAGCAGTGAACCCGGCAAGGCCCCACAGACCCAGTACTTC.

The chain recombines TRBV29-1 with TRBJ2-2, with 8 bases fitting TRBD2. CDR1 is SQVTM, CDR2 ANQGSEA, per germline. The junction had 5 bases not matched to a gene; V was cut back by 5 bases and J by 6 bases. The CDR3 contains 13 residues. In DNA form, the CDR3 reads TGCAGCGTTCGGTCGGGGGGGTCCGGGGAGCTGTTTTTT. Translated: CSVRSGGSGELFF.

The chain carries TRBV19 and TRBJ1-4; no clear D gene. Between the trimmed V and J ends, which lost 2 bases and 4 bases, there was a span of 2 bases. The CDR3 consists of 12 residues. CDR1 is LNHDA, CDR2 SQIVND, per germline (reference sequence). The CDR3 region is CASSIHNEKLFF. The CDR3 DNA sequence: TGTGCCAGTAGTATACATAATGAAAAACTGTTTTTT. Combining the CDR3 with reference TRBV19 and TRBJ1-4 gives the whole variable domain DGGITQSPKYLFRKEGQNVTLSCEQNLNHDAMYWYRQDPGQGLRLIYYSQIVNDFQKGDIAEGYSVSREKKESFPLTVTSAQKNPTAFYLCASSIHNEKLFFGSGTQLSVL.

This chain links TRBV5-1 with TRBJ1-4; D is possibly TRBD1 (5 bases). V lost 7 bases to trimming and J lost 7 bases, with 26 bases between them. Per the germline V gene, CDR1 is SGHRS and CDR2 is YFSETQ. The CDR3 has 17 amino acids. CDR3 DNA sequence: TGCGCCAGCGCGACGATCTCTCTTGGAACAGGCGGTGAAAAACTGTTTTTT. Its translation: CASATISLGTGGEKLFF.

This chain uses TRBV7-9 with TRBJ1-1, with D perhaps TRBD1 (6 bases). The CDR3 consists of 14 residues. Looked up from germline, CDR1 is SEHNR and CDR2 is FQNEAQ (reference sequence). V was clipped by 5 bases and J by 4 bases, with 14 bases between them. Here the CDR3 DNA reads TGTGCCAGCAGCCTAAAGGGAGGGGGCACTGAAGCTTTCTTT. Translated: CASSLKGGGTEAFF.

The CDR3 spells CASTPTGAQETQYF. The CDR3 DNA sequence: TGTGCCAGTACCCCAACAGGGGCCCAAGAGACCCAGTACTTC. This sequence joins TRBV19 and TRBJ2-5; 7 nucleotides align to TRBD1. CDR3 length: 14 residues. V shed 7 bases, J shed 1 base, and the junction held 6 bases outside the gene matches. Per germline, CDR1 LNHDA and CDR2 SQIVND (reference sequence).

The V call is TRBV19, the J call TRBJ1-1; D remains ambiguous. Germline V gene data show CDR1 as LNHDA and CDR2 as SQIVND (reference sequence). Trimming shortened V by 5 bases and J by 0 bases, and 7 bases separated the two germline ends. This CDR3 contains 13 residues. The CDR3 spells CASSEVLNTEAFF. DNA of the CDR3: TGTGCCAGTAGTGAAGTGTTGAACACTGAAGCTTTCTTT.

The chain joins TRBV7-9 to TRBJ2-7, with TRBD1 matching 7 bases. The germline V gene has CDR1 SEHNR and CDR2 FQNEAQ (reference sequence). V was clipped by 5 bases and J by 0 bases; unmatched bases: 4. There are 14 residues in the CDR3. CDR3 DNA sequence: TGTGCCAGCAGCAAGGACAGGACCTCCTACGAGCAGTACTTC. This gives the protein CASSKDRTSYEQYF.

The CDR3, as DNA: TGTGCCAGCGCCTGGGACAGGTCCTACGAGCAGTACTTC. Residues: CASAWDRSYEQYF. The chain joins TRBV27 to TRBJ2-7, with 8 bases that match TRBD1. Germline-derived CDR1 and CDR2 are MNHEY and SMNVEV (reference sequence). The V and J ends lost 8 bases and 1 base, in that order; junction bases with no gene match: 4. The CDR3 loop spans 13 amino acids.

The rearrangement links TRBV7-6 to TRBJ2-3, with D perhaps being TRBD1 or TRBD2 (5 bases each). Trimming removed 5 bases from V and 0 bases from J, with 33 bases in between. The CDR3 consists of 22 residues. Germline lookup yields CDR1 SGHVS and CDR2 FNYEAQ. CDR3 DNA sequence: TGTGCCAGCAGCCTCCTCGCACTACCGGGGCCTTCGGGTGCTTCTAGCACAGATACGCAGTATTTT. Protein: CASSLLALPGPSGASSTDTQYF.

The chain carries TRBV18 and TRBJ2-2; D not resolved. V was trimmed by 10 bases and J by 1 base, leaving 13 bases between them. CDR1 and CDR2 (germline): KGHSH, LQKENI. This CDR3 contains 14 residues. CDR3: CATPATKNTGELFF. For the CDR3, the DNA is TGTGCCACCCCCGCAACCAAGAACACCGGGGAGCTGTTTTTT.

The rearrangement uses TRBV9 and TRBJ2-1; D remains ambiguous. Germline values: CDR1 SGDLS, CDR2 YYNGEE. Between the trimmed V and J ends, which lost 4 bases and 6 bases, there was a span of 11 bases. The CDR3 spans 13 residues. The CDR3 sequence: CASSPLMGNEQFF. CDR3 DNA sequence: TGTGCCAGCAGCCCCCTTATGGGCAATGAGCAGTTCTTC.

The rearrangement joins TRBV3-1 (or the pseudogene TRBV3-2) to TRBJ2-7; 8 bases line up with TRBD1. The germline V gene has CDR1 LGHDT and CDR2 YNNKEL (reference sequence). The CDR3 is 15 amino acids. J was trimmed by 7 bases and V by 5 bases; bases with no gene match: 13. The DNA for the CDR3 is TGTGCCAGCAGCAAGGGGGCGGGACAGGTGGGAGAGCAGTACTTC. It codes for CASSKGAGQVGEQYF.

CDR3 region: CASSGDRGGEKLFF. CDR3 in DNA: TGCGCCAGCAGCGGAGACAGGGGGGGTGAAAAACTGTTTTTT. The rearrangement links TRBV5-1 to TRBJ1-4; TRBD1 agrees at 9 bases. This CDR3 has 14 residues. V dropped 4 bases and J dropped 7; count of bases not matched to a gene: 5. CDR1 is SGHRS, CDR2 YFSETQ, per germline.

This clone occurred once. The rearrangement uses TRBV19 and TRBJ1-6, with D possibly being TRBD1 (5 bases). The CDR3 runs 15 residues. The germline gives CDR1 LNHDA, CDR2 SQIVND (reference sequence). Trimming left V 6 bases short and J 8 bases short, with 17 bases between. Written as DNA, the CDR3 is TGTGCCAGTAGCTTGGGACCCAGTATAGATTCACCCCTCCACTTT. As protein: CASSLGPSIDSPLHF.

The chain joins TRBV7-2 to TRBJ1-5, with a weak D call TRBD1 (5 bases). There are 14 residues in the CDR3. V dropped 3 bases and J dropped 4 bases, with 10 bases sitting between them. Looked up from germline, CDR1 is SGHTA and CDR2 is FQGNSA. This CDR3 is CASSFIQGNQPQHF. The DNA for the CDR3 is TGTGCCAGCAGCTTTATCCAGGGAAATCAGCCCCAGCATTTT.